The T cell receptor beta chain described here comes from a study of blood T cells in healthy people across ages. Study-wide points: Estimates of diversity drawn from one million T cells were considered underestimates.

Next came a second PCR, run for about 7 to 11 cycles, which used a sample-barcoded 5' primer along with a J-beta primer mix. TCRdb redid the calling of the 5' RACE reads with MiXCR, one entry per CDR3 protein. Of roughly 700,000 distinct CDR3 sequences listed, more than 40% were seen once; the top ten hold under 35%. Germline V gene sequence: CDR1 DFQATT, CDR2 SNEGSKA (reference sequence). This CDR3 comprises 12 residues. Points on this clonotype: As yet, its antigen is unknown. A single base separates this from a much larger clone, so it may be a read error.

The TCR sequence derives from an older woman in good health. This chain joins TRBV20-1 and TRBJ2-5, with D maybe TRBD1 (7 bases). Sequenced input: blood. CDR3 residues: CRAGQPQETQYF. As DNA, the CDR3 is TGCAGGGCGGGACAGCCCCAAGAGACCCAGTACTTC.